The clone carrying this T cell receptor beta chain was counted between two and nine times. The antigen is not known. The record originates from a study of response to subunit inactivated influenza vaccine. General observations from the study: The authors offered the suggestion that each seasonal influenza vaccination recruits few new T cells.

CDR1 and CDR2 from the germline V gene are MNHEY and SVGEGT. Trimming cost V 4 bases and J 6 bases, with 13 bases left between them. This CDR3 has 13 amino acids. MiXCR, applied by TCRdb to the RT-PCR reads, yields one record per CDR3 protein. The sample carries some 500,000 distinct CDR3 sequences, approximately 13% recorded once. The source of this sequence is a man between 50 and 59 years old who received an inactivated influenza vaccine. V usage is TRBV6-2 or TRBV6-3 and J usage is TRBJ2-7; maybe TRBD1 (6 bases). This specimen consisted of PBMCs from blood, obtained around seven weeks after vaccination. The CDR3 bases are TGTGCCAGCAGTTTGAACAGGGCCCGCGAGCAGTACTTC. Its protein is CASSLNRAREQYF.